These 32 T cell receptor beta chains came from one sample sequenced in a study of blood T cell repertoires in COVID-19. TCRdb's table, derived via immunoSEQ multiplex PCR, lists solely in-frame clones and lacks some. The sample carries fewer than 250,000 clones, over 80% recorded once. The sequenced sample consisted of PBMCs or T cells enriched from blood (not recorded which). These receptors all stem from a woman aged 30 to 39 with acute COVID-19.

This rearrangement joins TRBV3-1 (or the pseudogene TRBV3-2) to TRBJ1-6; D perhaps matches TRBD1 (6 bases). Germline V lookup: CDR1 LGHDT, CDR2 YNNKEL (reference sequence). The CDR3 spans 15 residues. The V end lost 4 bases, the J end lost 2 bases, and 9 bases lay between the germline ends. CDR3 amino acids: CASSLQGPYNSPLHF. As DNA, the CDR3 is TGTGCCAGCAGCCTACAGGGCCCCTATAATTCACCCCTCCACTTT.

V usage is TRBV19 and J usage is TRBJ1-3; D is unclear. Trimming left V 5 bases short and J 1 base short, with 9 bases between. The CDR3 contains 14 residues. In germline, CDR1 is LNHDA, CDR2 SQIVND (reference sequence). CDR3 region: CASSLGGSGNTIYF. The CDR3 DNA is TGTGCCAGTAGTCTAGGAGGGTCTGGAAACACCATATATTTT.

The chain combines TRBV6-5 with TRBJ2-7; D gene ambiguous. The CDR3 sequence is 14 residues long. The V end was cut by 4 bases, the J end by 0 bases, with 10 bases between. The germline gives CDR1 MNHEY, CDR2 SVGAGI. In nucleotides, the CDR3 is TGTGCCAGCAGTTCGGCGGAATCCTCCTACGAGCAGTACTTC. Encoded protein: CASSSAESSYEQYF.

Worth noting for this clone: This sample also contains other DNA sequences that code for the same CDR3. This rearrangement joins TRBV27 to TRBJ2-2; D may be TRBD1 (6 bases). This CDR3 is built from 14 residues. Germline V CDR1 and CDR2: MNHEY, SMNVEV (reference sequence). V shed 5 bases and J shed 3 bases, with 10 bases lying between them. As DNA, the CDR3 is TGTGCCAGCAGTACAGGGCTATACACCGGGGAGCTGTTTTTT. Translating it yields CASSTGLYTGELFF.

This clone was detected only a few times. J is TRBJ2-2 and V is TRBV6-4; 9 bases fit TRBD2. CDR1 is MRHNA, CDR2 SNTAGT, per germline. With V trimmed by 2 bases and J by 3 bases, 4 bases remained unmatched. The CDR3 is 16 residues long. The CDR3 reads CASSDRSGGHTGELFF. The CDR3 DNA reads as TGTGCCAGCAGTGACCGTAGCGGGGGACACACCGGGGAGCTGTTTTTT.

The V and J genes are TRBV9 and TRBJ2-5; TRBD2 aligns across 10 bases. The V gene's germline CDR1 is SGDLS and CDR2 YYNGEE. Trimming cost V 0 bases and J 2 bases; bases outside gene matches: 7. This CDR3 is built from 17 residues. CDR3 sequence (DNA): TGTGCCAGCAGCGTAGGAGTAGCGGGGGGACCACAAGAGACCCAGTACTTC. It codes for CASSVGVAGGPQETQYF.

CDR3 protein: CASSLDGGEGTDTQYF. Written as DNA, the CDR3 is TGTGCCAGCAGCTTAGATGGAGGGGAGGGCACAGATACGCAGTATTTT. The chain links TRBV11-3 to TRBJ2-3; tentatively, D is TRBD2 (6 bases). From germline, CDR1 is SGHNT and CDR2 YENEEA. The CDR3 is 16 residues long. Deletions cut 0 bases from V and 1 base from J, with 11 bases between.

The chain has TRBV16 and TRBJ1-2; 8 nucleotides align to TRBD1. Germline-derived CDR1 and CDR2 are KGHSY and FQNENV. The CDR3 consists of 15 residues. The V segment lost 4 bases and the J segment 4 bases; nucleotides outside the gene matches: 8. The CDR3 DNA is TGTGCCAGCAGCCCGGGGACAGGCCTTAGCTATGGCTACACCTTC. Translating it yields CASSPGTGLSYGYTF.

V gene TRBV3-1 (or the pseudogene TRBV3-2) combines with J gene TRBJ1-4; 8 bases agree with TRBD1. V was pared by 1 base and J by 5 bases, with 3 bases of the junction left unmatched. This CDR3 spans 15 amino acids. CDR1 and CDR2 from the germline V gene are LGHDT and YNNKEL (reference sequence). The CDR3 is CASSQVRTGNEKLFF. CDR3 sequence (DNA): TGTGCCAGCAGCCAAGTTCGGACAGGGAATGAAAAACTGTTTTTT.

The gene calls are TRBV30 and TRBJ2-7, with 11 positions matching TRBD1. This CDR3 comprises 16 residues. The V and J ends lost 0 bases and 6 bases, in that order; junction bases with no gene match: 10. CDR1 and CDR2 (germline): GTSNPN, SVGIG (reference sequence). As DNA, the CDR3 is TGTGCCTGGAGTGTACTTCTGGACAGGGGGCGTAGCGAGCAGTACTTC. Translation gives CAWSVLLDRGRSEQYF.

The V gene is TRBV18, the J gene TRBJ2-2; D gene ambiguous. The CDR3 has 13 amino acids. The ends were cut back, 3 bases at V and 3 bases at J, with 5 bases in the middle. Germline V gene lookup returns CDR1 KGHSH and CDR2 LQKENI. This CDR3 is CASSPLYTGELFF. The CDR3 DNA reads TGTGCCAGCTCACCGTTATACACCGGGGAGCTGTTTTTT.

This chain joins TRBV7-2 and TRBJ2-7, with TRBD1 as a possible D gene (5 bases). V dropped 1 base and J dropped 3 bases, with 13 bases sitting between them. The CDR3 loop spans 15 amino acids. The germline V gene encodes CDR1 SGHTA and CDR2 FQGNSA. The CDR3 sequence is CASSLGPLDSYEQYF. CDR3 DNA sequence: TGTGCCAGCAGCTTAGGCCCCCTCGACAGCTACGAGCAGTACTTC.

Concerning this clone: One end of the junction does not line up with germline, which may come from a read error. The rearrangement uses TRBV15 and TRBJ1-3; 7 bases are shared with TRBD1. Looked up from germline, CDR1 is LNHNV and CDR2 is YYDKDF (reference sequence). CDR3 length equals 15 residues. This CDR3 reads CATSRGTDSGNTIYF. The CDR3 nucleotides are TGTGCCACCAGTAGAGGGACAGACTCTGGAAACACCATATATTTT.

The CDR3 reads CATEGRQGNTEAFF. Written as DNA, the CDR3 is TGTGCCACGGAAGGGAGACAGGGGAACACTGAAGCTTTCTTT. The chain is built from TRBV19 and TRBJ1-1; 7 bases map to TRBD1. From germline, CDR1 is LNHDA and CDR2 SQIVND (reference sequence). Germline trimming cut 10 bases from V and 1 base from J; bases unmatched to any gene: 9. The CDR3 is made up of 14 amino acids.

The chain employs TRBV2 and TRBJ2-7; D might be TRBD1 (5 bases). The CDR3 length is 14 residues. V was pared by 8 bases and J by 2 bases, with 16 bases between. Germline CDR1 and CDR2: SNHLY and FYNNEI. CDR3 in DNA: TGTGCCAGCGGCCAGGCGACAGACACCTACGAGCAGTACTTC. Translating it yields CASGQATDTYEQYF.

The chain couples TRBV18 to TRBJ1-1; D is possibly TRBD1 (5 bases). The germline CDR1 and CDR2 sequences are KGHSH and LQKENI. The CDR3 spans 13 residues. Trimming cost V 0 bases and J 7 bases, with 9 bases left between them. Here the CDR3 DNA reads TGTGCCAGCTCACCACCACTGCAGGGTGAAGCTTTCTTT. Its translation is CASSPPLQGEAFF.

The chain recombines TRBV5-1 with TRBJ1-2, with 7 nucleotides matching TRBD1. Trimming at V came to 3 bases and at J to 6 bases, leaving 5 bases not matched to a gene. The CDR3 length is 13 residues. Germline-derived CDR1 and CDR2 are SGHRS and YFSETQ. CDR3 in DNA: TGCGCCAGCAGCTACGGGACAGAAAATGGCTACACCTTC. Amino acids: CASSYGTENGYTF.

Remarks on this clone: Compared with germline, one end of the junction differs, possibly owing to a read error. The chain has TRBV11-3 and TRBJ2-1; no reliable D call. Germline values: CDR1 SGHNT, CDR2 YENEEA. The CDR3 spans 15 residues. CDR3 in DNA: TGTGCCAGCAGCTTAGATGGCCTCTCCAACAATGAGCAGTTCTTC. It yields the protein CASSLDGLSNNEQFF.

The V call is TRBV7-6, the J call TRBJ1-1; TRBD1 aligns across 11 bases. The CDR3 length is 14 residues. The V segment lost 6 bases and the J segment 3 bases; nucleotides outside the gene matches: 3. Germline V gene sequence: CDR1 SGHVS, CDR2 FNYEAQ. Here the CDR3 reads CASSQGQGDTEAFF. In nucleotides, the CDR3 is TGTGCCAGCAGTCAGGGACAGGGGGACACTGAAGCTTTCTTT.

This chain connects TRBV18 to TRBJ1-2; TRBD1 is a possible D gene (6 bases). The CDR3 is made up of 14 amino acids. Germline V CDR1 and CDR2: KGHSH, LQKENI. Trimming pared 3 bases from V and 4 bases from J, leaving 12 bases between. CDR3 nucleotides: TGTGCCAGCTCACCGGTCTGGACAGCCTATGGCTACACCTTC. It codes for CASSPVWTAYGYTF.

The chain combines TRBV24-1 with TRBJ1-2; D is possibly TRBD1 (6 bases). Germline CDR1 reads KGHDR; CDR2 reads SFDVKD. CDR3 length: 13 residues. The V gene lost 4 bases and the J gene lost 6 bases, with 11 bases spanning the gap. As DNA, the CDR3 is TGTGCCACCAGTGACCAGGACAGTAATGGCTACACCTTC. Residues: CATSDQDSNGYTF.

The V gene is TRBV2, the J gene TRBJ1-2; 8 nucleotides align to TRBD1. The ends lost 6 bases at V and 4 bases at J; junction bases unmatched: 7. The V gene's germline CDR1 is SNHLY and CDR2 FYNNEI. This CDR3 has 14 residues. As DNA, the CDR3 is TGTGCCAGCAGCGGGACAGGCCGGATCTATGGCTACACCTTC. It yields the protein CASSGTGRIYGYTF.

CDR3 residues: CASSQGGELFF. The CDR3 nucleotides are TGTGCCAGCAGCCAGGGCGGGGAGCTGTTTTTT. The chain is built from TRBV12-3 or TRBV12-4 and TRBJ2-2, with D possibly being TRBD1 (5 bases). V was shortened by 6 bases and J by 7 bases, with 6 bases between the two germline ends. This CDR3 region has 11 residues.

This clone was counted a few times. The rearrangement links TRBV5-1 to TRBJ2-7; unclear D gene. Germline V gives CDR1 SGHRS, CDR2 YFSETQ. V dropped 4 bases and J dropped 2 bases, with 13 bases sitting between them. The CDR3 totals 14 residues. DNA for the CDR3: TGCGCCAGCAGCCCCCGAGTAGAGACCTACGAGCAGTACTTC. Protein sequence: CASSPRVETYEQYF.

V is TRBV6-1 and J is TRBJ1-2, with TRBD1 matching over 8 bases. The germline V gene has CDR1 MNHNS and CDR2 SASEGT. The CDR3 runs 15 residues. V was pared by 1 base and J by 9 bases, with 10 bases of the junction left unmatched. This CDR3 is CASSEVVRGLRSYTF. The CDR3 coding sequence is TGTGCCAGCAGTGAAGTGGTCAGGGGGCTTCGGAGCTACACCTTC.

The rearrangement joins TRBV5-1 to TRBJ1-1; 7 bases are a match to TRBD1. There are 12 residues in the CDR3. Per germline, CDR1 SGHRS and CDR2 YFSETQ. Trimming took 3 bases from V and 6 from J; bases not matched to a gene: 2. CDR3 loop: CASSSGQAEAFF. The CDR3 bases are TGCGCCAGCAGCTCCGGACAGGCTGAAGCTTTCTTT.

This chain uses TRBV7-9 with TRBJ1-2, with no clear D. Deletions cut 4 bases from V and 8 bases from J, with 11 bases between. Germline-derived CDR1 and CDR2 are SEHNR and FQNEAQ (reference sequence). CDR3 length equals 12 residues. The CDR3, as DNA: TGTGCCAGCAGCTCAACGGGATCCGGCTACACCTTC. Protein sequence: CASSSTGSGYTF.

The rearrangement joins TRBV9 to TRBJ1-1, with D possibly matching TRBD1 (5 bases). V was clipped by 3 bases and J by 4 bases, with 10 bases between them. Germline V gene sequence: CDR1 SGDLS, CDR2 YYNGEE. CDR3 size: 13 residues. CDR3 bases: TGTGCCAGCAGCGCCAGGGTAAGCACTGAAGCTTTCTTT. This encodes CASSARVSTEAFF.

This clone has only one observation. The CDR3 loop is CASSQRRYTEAFF. The CDR3 DNA reads as TGTGCCAGCAGTCAAAGGAGGTACACTGAAGCTTTCTTT. The chain links TRBV3-1 (or the pseudogene TRBV3-2) to TRBJ1-1; D uncertain. CDR1 and CDR2 from the germline V gene are LGHDT and YNNKEL (reference sequence). Trimming took 6 bases from V and 3 from J, leaving 11 bases between them. The CDR3 covers 13 residues.

This clone occurred a few times. The chain links TRBV6-1 to TRBJ2-2; TRBD1 matches at 9 bases. The germline gives CDR1 MNHNS, CDR2 SASEGT. The CDR3 totals 15 residues. Trimming took 1 base from V and 3 from J; bases not matched to a gene: 0. CDR3 loop: CASSEGTGDTGELFF. CDR3 bases: TGTGCCAGCAGTGAAGGGACAGGGGACACCGGGGAGCTGTTTTTT.

The chain uses TRBV2 and TRBJ2-3; 11 bases are shared with TRBD2. CDR1 and CDR2 from the germline V gene are SNHLY and FYNNEI. This CDR3 comprises 14 residues. V shed 7 bases and J 5 bases; nucleotides not matched to a gene: 5. The CDR3 here is CASMTSGDVDTQYF. CDR3 DNA sequence: TGTGCCAGCATGACTAGCGGGGATGTAGATACGCAGTATTTT.

In its sample, this clone was seen many times. This chain uses TRBV5-8 with TRBJ2-3, with D perhaps matching TRBD1 (6 bases). Germline V CDR1 and CDR2: SGHTS, YDEGEE. V gave up 4 bases and J gave up 4 bases, with 13 bases separating them. The CDR3 extends over 14 amino acids. The CDR3 DNA reads as TGTGCCAGCAGCCCCGGACAGCCCTCAGATACGCAGTATTTT. Translating it yields CASSPGQPSDTQYF.